The clone carrying this T cell receptor beta chain has a count of ten or more. These data belong to a study of patients and donors after allogeneic stem cell transplantation. Each CDR3 protein gets one entry after TCRdb re-called the RT-PCR reads with MiXCR. In the table there are fewer than 250,000 distinct CDR3 sequences, around an eighth of which are singletons. The CDR3 covers 13 residues. Trimming took 6 bases from V and 6 from J, leaving 11 bases between them. From germline, CDR1 is MNHNS and CDR2 SASEGT. The TCR was taken from a human donor who was either an allogeneic HSCT recipient or a stem cell or donor lymphocyte infusion donor (not recorded which). It is not recorded whose cells these are; they may come from a transplant donor. Input material: blood, either unsorted or a sorted T cell fraction (not recorded which). V usage is TRBV6-1 and J usage is TRBJ2-2; no definite D call. The CDR3 protein is CASRPRSSGELFF. The CDR3, as DNA: TGTGCCAGCAGACCTAGGAGCTCCGGGGAGCTGTTTTTT.